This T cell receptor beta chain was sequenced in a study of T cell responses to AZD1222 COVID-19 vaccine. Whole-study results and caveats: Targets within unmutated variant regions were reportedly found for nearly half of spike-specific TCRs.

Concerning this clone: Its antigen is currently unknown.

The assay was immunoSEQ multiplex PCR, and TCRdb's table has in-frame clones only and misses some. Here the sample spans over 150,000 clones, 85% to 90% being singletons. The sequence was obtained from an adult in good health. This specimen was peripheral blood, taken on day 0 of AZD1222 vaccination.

The DNA for the CDR3 is TGTGCCAGCAGCTTAGCGGGAACGGGTGGCTACACCTTC. Encoded protein: CASSLAGTGGYTF. The rearrangement uses TRBV7-9 and TRBJ1-2; D is undetermined. CDR1 is SEHNR and CDR2 is FQNEAQ in the germline V gene (reference sequence). The V end was cut by 0 bases, the J end by 7 bases, with 9 bases between. This CDR3 has 13 residues.